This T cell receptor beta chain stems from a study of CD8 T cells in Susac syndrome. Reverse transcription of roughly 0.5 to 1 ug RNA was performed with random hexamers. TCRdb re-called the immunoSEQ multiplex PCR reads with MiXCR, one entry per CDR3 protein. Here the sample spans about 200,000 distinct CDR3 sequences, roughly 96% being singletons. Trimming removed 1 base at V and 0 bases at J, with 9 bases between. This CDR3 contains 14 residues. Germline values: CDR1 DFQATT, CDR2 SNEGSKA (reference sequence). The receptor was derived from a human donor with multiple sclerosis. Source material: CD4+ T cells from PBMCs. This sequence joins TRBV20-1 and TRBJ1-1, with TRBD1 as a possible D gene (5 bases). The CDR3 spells CSARGQYMNTEAFF. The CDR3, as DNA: TGCAGTGCTAGAGGACAGTACATGAACACTGAAGCTTTCTTT.